This TCR beta chain emerged from a study of response to subunit inactivated influenza vaccine (dated 2018 in TCRdb). In the study overall: The study used deep quantitative T cell receptor repertoire profiling to track responses to a trivalent subunit inactivated influenza vaccine. General conclusions and limits of the study: The authors proposed that each seasonal influenza vaccination may bring in only a limited number of new T cells.

This clonotype was recorded many times. Its binding antigen is unknown. A junction end diverges from the germline sequence, so it may reflect a read error. Receptor amplification or capture employed RT-PCR. Sequenced using an Illumina HiSeq 2500. The public reads were reprocessed in TCRdb via fastp at Q25 and MiXCR, keeping in-frame beta chains. Every distinct CDR3 protein forms one entry, paired with its most common genes and DNA. The sample table holds about 540,000 distinct CDR3 sequences, of which approximately 22% were seen once. The ten largest account for around 2.8% of the sample. Including cysteine and phenylalanine, the CDR3 has 12 amino acids. The kept DNA is CDR3 alone, 36 bases in frame from the first base. From a lookup of the germline V gene, CDR1 and CDR2 are SGHRS and YFSETQ. The same sample was also used in a study of T cells expressing NK-cell markers. Drawing on the second study: 5'RACE template switching, by which a universal primer site and unique molecular identifiers were added, was used to make TCR beta cDNA libraries. Three sorted T-cell subsets (CD3+CD56+NKG2C+, CD3+CD56+NKG2C- and CD3+CD56-NKG2C+) from about 8 donors had their TCR beta-chain repertoires profiled. Among the eight sequenced donors, only one was HCMV-seronegative, while the other seven were HCMV-seropositive. In several experiments an anti-gammadeltaTCR antibody was added to restrict sorting to alphabetaTCR-expressing T cells. In more than five donors, the dominant CD3+CD56+NKG2C+ clonotypes were found to rank among the top 10 CD8+ clonotypes and to make up 1.0-7.0% of CD8+ T cells. Those dominant clonotypes were again the most abundant among CD3+CD56-NKG2C+ cells in a few donors, at about 25-60.1%. Whether the expanded NKG2C-expressing T cell clones were specific for HCMV antigens was left unclear. The eight sequenced donors were randomly selected healthy volunteers, three men and five women. HCMV-specific IgG was detected in serum with a commercial ELISA kit to determine HCMV serostatus. Ficoll density gradient centrifugation was used to isolate peripheral blood mononuclear cells from blood. Magnetic immunoseparation with Miltenyi isolation kits was used to isolate CD4+ and CD8+ T cells from PBMC. cDNA synthesis was primed from the TCR beta constant segment, followed by two successive PCR amplification steps. Sequencing of the libraries produced 2 x 150 bp reads on Illumina HiSeq 2000/2500, MiSeq or NextSeq. MIGEC was used to demultiplex reads and group reads by UMI, and MiTCR was used to assemble and quantify clonotypes. To remove erroneous sequences, TCR cDNA sequences were retained only when supported by two or more reads. The tcR package was used for downstream repertoire analysis, and clonotypes were matched across fractions by CDR3 nucleotide sequence plus V segment. Antigen specificity was annotated against VDJdb with VDJmatch, allowing one amino acid substitution in CDR3.

Sequenced material: CD4+ T cells sorted from PBMCs, taken 11 to 12 days after vaccination. The clonotype originates from a man in his fifties or sixties who received an inactivated influenza vaccine. Donor details come from another sample of the same person, matched by shared clones. The sequence links TRBV5-1 to TRBJ2-3; the D gene lacks a confident call. The CDR3 region reads CASSPDTDTQYF. The nucleotides are TGTGCCAGCTCACCAGACACAGATACGCAGTATTTT.